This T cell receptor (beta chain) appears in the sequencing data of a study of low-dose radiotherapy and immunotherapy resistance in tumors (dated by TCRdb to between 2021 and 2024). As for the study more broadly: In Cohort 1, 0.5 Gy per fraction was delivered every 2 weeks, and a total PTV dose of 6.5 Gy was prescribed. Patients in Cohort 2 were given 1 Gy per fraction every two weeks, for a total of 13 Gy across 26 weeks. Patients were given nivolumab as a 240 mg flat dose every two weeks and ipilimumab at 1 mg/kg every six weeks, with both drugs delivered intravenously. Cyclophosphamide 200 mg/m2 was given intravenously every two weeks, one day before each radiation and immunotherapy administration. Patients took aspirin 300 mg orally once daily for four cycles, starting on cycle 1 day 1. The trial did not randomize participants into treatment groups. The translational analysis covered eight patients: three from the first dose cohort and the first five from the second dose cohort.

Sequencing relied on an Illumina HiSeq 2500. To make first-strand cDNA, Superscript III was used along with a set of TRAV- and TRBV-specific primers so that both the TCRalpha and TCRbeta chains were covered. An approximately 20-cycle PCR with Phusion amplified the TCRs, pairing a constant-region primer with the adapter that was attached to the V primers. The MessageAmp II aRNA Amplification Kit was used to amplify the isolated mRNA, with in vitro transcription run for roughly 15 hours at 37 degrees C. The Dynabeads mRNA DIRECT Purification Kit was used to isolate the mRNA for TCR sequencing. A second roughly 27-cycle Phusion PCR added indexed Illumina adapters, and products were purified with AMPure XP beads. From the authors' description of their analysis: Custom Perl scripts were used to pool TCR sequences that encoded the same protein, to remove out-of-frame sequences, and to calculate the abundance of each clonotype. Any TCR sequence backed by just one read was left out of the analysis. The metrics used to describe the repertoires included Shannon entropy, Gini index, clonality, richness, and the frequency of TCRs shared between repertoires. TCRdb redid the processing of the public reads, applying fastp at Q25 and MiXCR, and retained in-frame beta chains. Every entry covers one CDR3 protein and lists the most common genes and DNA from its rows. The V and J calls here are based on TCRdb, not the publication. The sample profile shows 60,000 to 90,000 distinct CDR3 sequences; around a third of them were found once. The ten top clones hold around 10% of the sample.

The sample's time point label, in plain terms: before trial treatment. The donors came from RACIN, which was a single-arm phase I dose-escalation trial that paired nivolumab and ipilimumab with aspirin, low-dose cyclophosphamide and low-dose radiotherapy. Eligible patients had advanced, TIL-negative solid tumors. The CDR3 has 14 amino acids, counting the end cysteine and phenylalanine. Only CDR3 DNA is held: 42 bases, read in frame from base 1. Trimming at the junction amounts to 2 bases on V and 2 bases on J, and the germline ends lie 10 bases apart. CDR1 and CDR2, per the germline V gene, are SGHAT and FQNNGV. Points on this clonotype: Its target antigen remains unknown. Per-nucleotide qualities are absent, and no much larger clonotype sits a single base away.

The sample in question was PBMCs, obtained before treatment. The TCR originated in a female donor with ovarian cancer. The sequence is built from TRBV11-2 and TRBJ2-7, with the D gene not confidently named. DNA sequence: TGTGCCAGCAGCTTACGGCGGCAGGCCTACGAGCAGTACTTC. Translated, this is CASSLRRQAYEQYF.